These T cell receptor beta chains were read from a single sample in a study of blood T cell repertoires in COVID-19. Assay: immunoSEQ multiplex PCR; the TCRdb copy retains only in-frame clones and omits some. The sample lists about 220,000 clones; roughly 80% were seen once. Sequencing used peripheral blood. The receptors shown here come from a woman in her 70s with acute or convalescent COVID-19. Both conserved end residues are part of each CDR3. A D gene is named only where the DNA matches it firmly. Clone size appears in some rows only: once, few, many, or a class for an expanded clone.

D gene	J gene	CDR3 length	V gene	clone size	CDR3 protein	CDR3 DNA
-	TRBJ2-1	16	TRBV29-1	-	CSVVRGGPISYNEQFF	TGCAGCGTTGTAAGGGGGGGCCCTATCTCCTACAATGAGCAGTTCTTC
TRBD2	TRBJ2-1	15	TRBV18	-	CASSPILAGGHEQFF	TGTGCCAGCTCACCAATACTAGCGGGGGGGCATGAGCAGTTCTTC
TRBD2	TRBJ2-3	19	TRBV9	-	CASSVDISGGAHSTDTQYF	TGTGCCAGCAGCGTAGATATTAGCGGGGGCGCTCACAGCACAGATACGCAGTATTTT
-	TRBJ1-6	15	TRBV30	-	CAWSKQGSYNSPLHF	TGTGCCTGGAGTAAACAGGGCTCCTATAATTCACCCCTCCACTTT
TRBD2	TRBJ2-5	16	TRBV5-5	once	CASSPLAGTIQETQYF	TGTGCCAGCAGCCCACTAGCGGGGACTATCCAAGAGACCCAGTACTTC
-	TRBJ2-3	12	TRBV24-1	-	CATSDLRGSQYF	TGTGCCACCAGTGATTTAAGGGGATCGCAGTATTTT
-	TRBJ1-2	12	TRBV30	few	CAWTPRDSGYTF	TGTGCCTGGACACCTCGAGACAGCGGCTACACCTTC
-	TRBJ2-2	16	TRBV24-1	-	CATSDPQTGRGGELFF	TGTGCCACCAGTGACCCCCAGACAGGACGGGGAGGGGAGCTGTTTTTT
-	TRBJ2-3	14	TRBV5-1	-	CASSQERIEDTQYF	TGCGCCAGCAGCCAGGAACGTATCGAGGATACGCAGTATTTT
-	TRBJ2-7	12	TRBV29-1	-	CSVAMSGDEQYF	TGCAGCGTTGCGATGTCAGGGGACGAGCAGTACTTC
-	TRBJ2-5	18	TRBV4-1	-	CASSQWGSGGEAGETQYF	TGCGCCAGCAGCCAATGGGGGTCCGGCGGGGAAGCTGGTGAGACCCAGTACTTC
TRBD1	TRBJ1-2	18	TRBV10-3	-	CAISESGAQEGAHYGYTF	TGTGCCATCAGTGAGTCGGGGGCCCAGGAGGGGGCCCACTATGGCTACACCTTC
-	TRBJ1-2	16	TRBV3-1/TRBV3-2	-	CASSQGEGGALYGYTF	TGTGCCAGCAGCCAAGGGGAGGGCGGCGCGCTATATGGCTACACCTTC
-	TRBJ1-5	15	TRBV6-2/TRBV6-3	once	CASSYAAGPRQPQHF	TGTGCCAGCAGTTACGCTGCGGGGCCCAGGCAGCCCCAGCATTTT
-	TRBJ2-3	15	TRBV10-3	-	CAISESTVHTDTQYF	TGTGCCATCAGTGAGTCGACTGTGCACACAGATACGCAGTATTTT
TRBD2	TRBJ2-2	15	TRBV7-2	-	CASSPRRGGTGELFF	TGTGCCAGCAGTCCACGGAGGGGAGGGACCGGGGAGCTGTTTTTT
TRBD1	TRBJ2-3	15	TRBV9	-	CASSNRQGITDTQYF	TGTGCCAGCAGCAACCGACAGGGGATCACAGATACGCAGTATTTT
-	TRBJ2-1	16	TRBV11-2	-	CASSSEGGWQVHEQFF	TGTGCCAGCAGCTCCGAAGGAGGGTGGCAAGTCCATGAGCAGTTCTTC
-	TRBJ2-1	15	TRBV9	-	CASSVAITSTNEQFF	TGTGCCAGCAGCGTAGCTATCACTAGCACCAATGAGCAGTTCTTC
-	TRBJ1-2	15	TRBV6-4	-	CASREDGGTAYGYTF	TGTGCCAGCAGGGAAGACGGGGGAACCGCCTATGGCTACACCTTC
-	TRBJ2-3	12	TRBV6-5	-	CASSYSGYTQYF	TGTGCCAGCAGTTACTCCGGGTATACGCAGTATTTT
-	TRBJ1-1	13	TRBV3-1/TRBV3-2	-	CASSQRHGTEAFF	TGTGCCAGCAGCCAAAGACATGGAACTGAAGCTTTCTTT
TRBD2	TRBJ2-3	15	TRBV3-1/TRBV3-2	-	CASSLAGPTADTQYF	TGTGCCAGCAGCCTAGCGGGGCCGACGGCGGATACGCAGTATTTT
TRBD2	TRBJ2-1	18	TRBV4-1	many	CASSRTFTSGEQYNEQFF	TGCGCCAGCAGCCGGACCTTCACTAGCGGAGAACAATACAATGAGCAGTTCTTC
-	TRBJ1-3	12	TRBV14	-	CASSRGFQTIYF	TGTGCCAGCAGCCGAGGATTTCAGACCATATATTTT
TRBD2	TRBJ2-7	13	TRBV6-5	few	CASRTSGSYEQYF	TGTGCCAGCAGGACTAGCGGGAGCTACGAGCAGTACTTC
-	TRBJ1-1	13	TRBV10-1	-	CASSAGEYTEAFF	TGCGCCAGCAGTGCAGGGGAATACACTGAAGCTTTCTTT
TRBD2	TRBJ2-5	15	TRBV7-6	-	CASSPYWGGKETQYF	TGTGCCAGCAGCCCTTACTGGGGGGGAAAGGAGACCCAGTACTTC
TRBD1	TRBJ2-3	15	TRBV2	-	CASSGATGSTDTQYF	TGTGCCAGCAGTGGCGCGACAGGGTCCACAGATACGCAGTATTTT
TRBD2	TRBJ2-5	16	TRBV5-1	-	CASSFPSGGSQETQYF	TGCGCCAGCAGCTTCCCTAGCGGGGGGAGTCAAGAGACCCAGTACTTC
TRBD2	TRBJ2-5	14	TRBV30	-	CAWMGGGSQETQYF	TGTGCCTGGATGGGCGGGGGGTCTCAAGAGACCCAGTACTTC
-	TRBJ1-5	13	TRBV6-6	many	CASSYSLDQPQHF	TGTGCCAGCAGTTACTCTCTCGATCAGCCCCAGCATTTT
-	TRBJ1-1	13	TRBV30	-	CAWSPGRNTEAFF	TGTGCCTGGAGTCCCGGGAGAAACACTGAAGCTTTCTTT
-	TRBJ2-7	14	TRBV7-3	-	CASSPRGTSYEQYF	TGTGCCAGCAGCCCTAGGGGGACCTCCTACGAGCAGTACTTC
-	TRBJ1-5	14	TRBV30	-	CAWSGVGPNQPQHF	TGTGCCTGGAGTGGGGTTGGGCCGAATCAGCCCCAGCATTTT
-	TRBJ1-4	14	TRBV4-3	-	CASSQDSSNEKLFF	TGCGCCAGCAGCCAAGATAGTAGTAATGAAAAACTGTTTTTT
-	TRBJ2-5	13	TRBV6-5	-	CASSRTVEETQYF	TGTGCCAGCAGCCGGACAGTCGAAGAGACCCAGTACTTC